This note documents a single T cell receptor beta chain sequence. Its target is not known. Unique molecular identifiers were in the cDNA, with template-switch universal primer binding. TCRdb recomputed calls from the 5' RACE reads with MiXCR, one row per CDR3 protein. The table includes approximately 600,000 distinct CDR3 sequences, 9% to 10% detected once. This sample stems from a study of identical twins. General study results and limits: Researchers caution that invariant MAIT and iNKT cells could partly confound zero-insertion analyses. Cord blood beta clonotypes that were abundant carried fewer insertions, and memory repertoires showed no such trend. In beta out-of-frame sequences, the excess sharing between twins was weaker.

The CDR3 runs 12 residues. V was pared by 5 bases and J by 4 bases, with 1 base of the junction left unmatched. In germline, CDR1 is MNHEY, CDR2 SVGAGI. The same data also went into a second study, on yellow fever vaccine responses in identical twins.

This chain uses TRBV6-5 with TRBJ1-2, with 7 bases fitting TRBD1. This sequence was found in a woman aged 18-29 years in good health. Sequences were obtained from PBMCs. CDR3: CASSTGAYGYTF. CDR3 coding DNA: TGTGCCAGCAGTACAGGGGCCTATGGCTACACCTTC.